This TCR beta chain is from a study of identical twins. This clonotype was counted only a few times. MiXCR, run by TCRdb on the 5' RACE reads, gives a single entry per CDR3 protein. The profile shows 520,000 or so distinct CDR3 sequences, less than 25% of them singletons. The CDR3 is made up of 14 amino acids. Germline assignment: CDR1 MGHDK and CDR2 SYGVNS. V was trimmed by 5 bases and J by 0 bases, leaving 7 bases between them. Separately, the same data were catalogued under a study of T cells expressing NK-cell markers. That study reports: Seven of the eight sequenced donors were classified as HCMV-seropositive, and one was classified as seronegative. These clonotypes additionally ranked first within the CD3+CD56-NKG2C+ fraction of a few donors.

Sequenced sample: CD4+ T cells sorted from blood. The receptor's source is a woman aged 18-29 years in good health. V and J are TRBV25-1 and TRBJ1-4; no clear D. The CDR3 bases are TGTGCCAGCAGTCGACCCTCAACTAATGAAAAACTGTTTTTT. It codes for CASSRPSTNEKLFF.